This TCR beta chain was recorded in a study of cytomegalovirus exposure and HLA in healthy donors. This clone is a singleton in its sample. Antigen specificity is unknown. Primers: 60 Vbeta forward and 13 Jbeta reverse. Method: immunoSEQ multiplex PCR; TCRdb's copy keeps in-frame clones and lacks some. The sample includes around 110,000 clones, about 68% seen only once; the top ten take just under 9.5%. Germline assignment: CDR1 SEHNR and CDR2 FQNEAQ (reference sequence). Trimming pared 3 bases from V and 1 base from J, leaving 6 bases between. This CDR3 contains 13 residues. Study observations and caveats: CMV serostatus was the sole immune exposure information available. A cluster of highly shared sequence variants was likely a sequencing artifact. Later analysis showed most CMV-associated TCR beta chains appearing HLA-restricted.

This chain connects TRBV7-9 to TRBJ1-1, with a weak D call TRBD1 (5 bases). Material for sequencing was PBMCs. This clonotype originated in a woman aged 35 to 49 in good health and CMV-seropositive. The CDR3 DNA sequence: TGTGCCAGCAGCTTTACAGGGAACACTGAAGCTTTCTTT. Protein sequence: CASSFTGNTEAFF.